This TCR beta chain was identified during a study of early T cells in non-severe SARS-CoV-2 infection. About the research overall: Sequencing was performed on bulk RNA from unsorted whole blood, leaving chains unpaired. Points from the study as a whole: There was a bias toward anti-spike CD8 responses in VDJdb matching, which missed private and CD4 specificities.

The CDR3 is 15 amino acids. CDR1 SGHDT and CDR2 YYEEEE come from the germline V gene. Trimming took 4 bases from V and 5 from J; bases not matched to a gene: 9. As part of library construction, unique molecular identifiers were attached to individual cDNA molecules. TCRdb passed the 5' RACE reads through MiXCR, listing each CDR3 protein once. Counted here are 100,000 to 120,000 distinct CDR3 sequences, about 12% occurring once; the ten biggest clones make up 3% to 3.5%. This clonotype showed up just a few times. Its antigen is not known. The clonotype comes from an adult who was a healthcare worker with PCR-confirmed SARS-CoV-2 infection or an uninfected control (not recorded which). The chain uses TRBV5-6 and TRBJ2-3, with 8 bases matching TRBD1. The material sequenced was whole blood. CDR3 sequence (DNA): TGTGCCAGCAGCGGCCGACAGGGGTTAGTAGATACGCAGTATTTT. Translating gives CASSGRQGLVDTQYF.